Listed below are T cell receptor beta chains from one sample, sequenced in a study of beta chain features in type 1 diabetes. Method: immunoSEQ multiplex PCR; TCRdb's copy keeps in-frame clones and lacks some. Of hundreds of thousands of clones detected, 15% to 20% appear once; the ten largest clones hold 0.02% to 0.025%. The material sequenced was naive CD4+ T cells from blood. These receptors were obtained from a woman aged 18-30 years in good health. Each CDR3 is given with its conserved first and last residue. Fields, in order: CDR3 protein, CDR3 DNA, clone size, J gene, D gene, V gene. The D gene is left open where the match is weak. Some rows have no size entry. The others give once, few or many, or a class for an expanded clone.

CDR3 protein: CASSPLDPESGANVLTF
CDR3 DNA: TGTGCCAGCTCACCCCTCGACCCAGAGTCTGGGGCCAACGTCCTGACTTTC
clone size: -
J gene: TRBJ2-6
D gene: -
V gene: TRBV18

CDR3 protein: CASSEDRGFFEAFF
CDR3 DNA: TGTGCCAGCAGTGAAGACAGGGGATTCTTTGAAGCTTTCTTT
clone size: -
J gene: TRBJ1-1
D gene: TRBD1
V gene: TRBV2

CDR3 protein: CASSQEAGDTDTQYF
CDR3 DNA: TGTGCCAGCAGCCAGGAAGCGGGCGACACAGATACGCAGTATTTT
clone size: -
J gene: TRBJ2-3
D gene: -
V gene: TRBV5-4

CDR3 protein: CSVEPGSTDTQYF
CDR3 DNA: TGCAGCGTTGAACCCGGAAGCACAGATACGCAGTATTTT
clone size: -
J gene: TRBJ2-3
D gene: -
V gene: TRBV29-1

CDR3 protein: CASSLFGSSGTYEQYF
CDR3 DNA: TGTGCCAGCAGTTTATTCGGGTCTAGCGGAACCTACGAGCAGTACTTC
clone size: -
J gene: TRBJ2-7
D gene: TRBD2
V gene: TRBV27

CDR3 protein: CAISEGLAYNEQFF
CDR3 DNA: TGTGCCATCAGTGAGGGGCTAGCCTACAATGAGCAGTTCTTC
clone size: -
J gene: TRBJ2-1
D gene: -
V gene: TRBV10-3

CDR3 protein: CASSLSNYEQYF
CDR3 DNA: TGTGCCAGCAGCTTGTCTAACTACGAGCAGTACTTC
clone size: few
J gene: TRBJ2-7
D gene: -
V gene: TRBV5-4

CDR3 protein: CASSITGQLNTEAFF
CDR3 DNA: TGTGCCAGTAGTATAACCGGACAGTTGAACACTGAAGCTTTCTTT
clone size: few
J gene: TRBJ1-1
D gene: -
V gene: TRBV19

CDR3 protein: CASSTRRDTQYF
CDR3 DNA: TGTGCCAGTAGCACAAGGAGGGATACGCAGTATTTT
clone size: -
J gene: TRBJ2-3
D gene: -
V gene: TRBV19

CDR3 protein: CASSLAGKPGELFF
CDR3 DNA: TGTGCCAGCAGCTTAGCCGGGAAGCCCGGGGAGCTGTTTTTT
clone size: few
J gene: TRBJ2-2
D gene: -
V gene: TRBV7-8

CDR3 protein: CASRGQGDTEAFF
CDR3 DNA: TGTGCCAGCAGAGGACAGGGGGACACTGAAGCTTTCTTT
clone size: few
J gene: TRBJ1-1
D gene: TRBD1
V gene: TRBV27

CDR3 protein: CASSYSIPSYNEQFF
CDR3 DNA: TGTGCCAGCAGTTACAGTATTCCCTCCTACAATGAGCAGTTCTTC
clone size: few
J gene: TRBJ2-1
D gene: -
V gene: TRBV6-5

CDR3 protein: CASSQGDAGQETQYF
CDR3 DNA: TGCGCCAGCAGCCAAGGGGACGCCGGGCAAGAGACCCAGTACTTC
clone size: -
J gene: TRBJ2-5
D gene: -
V gene: TRBV4-1

CDR3 protein: CASSPSREQFF
CDR3 DNA: TGTGCCAGCAGCCCGAGCCGTGAGCAGTTCTTC
clone size: -
J gene: TRBJ2-1
D gene: -
V gene: TRBV7-3

CDR3 protein: CASSPLGVLEQFF
CDR3 DNA: TGCGCCAGCAGCCCACTTGGAGTACTTGAGCAGTTCTTC
clone size: once
J gene: TRBJ2-1
D gene: -
V gene: TRBV4-1

CDR3 protein: CASSRARDRLSPDTQYF
CDR3 DNA: TGCGCCAGCAGCAGAGCCCGGGACAGGCTCAGTCCAGATACGCAGTATTTT
clone size: -
J gene: TRBJ2-3
D gene: TRBD1
V gene: TRBV5-1

CDR3 protein: CASSQEAGEASGANVLTF
CDR3 DNA: TGCGCCAGCAGCCAAGAAGCAGGGGAAGCTTCTGGGGCCAACGTCCTGACTTTC
clone size: -
J gene: TRBJ2-6
D gene: -
V gene: TRBV4-1

CDR3 protein: CASSEFASGRTKNEQFF
CDR3 DNA: TGTGCCAGCAGTGAATTCGCTAGCGGGAGAACTAAAAATGAGCAGTTCTTC
clone size: few
J gene: TRBJ2-1
D gene: TRBD2
V gene: TRBV25-1

CDR3 protein: CAISDGADYGYTF
CDR3 DNA: TGTGCCATCAGTGACGGGGCTGACTATGGCTACACCTTC
clone size: once
J gene: TRBJ1-2
D gene: -
V gene: TRBV10-3

CDR3 protein: CASSPYGGGRRGEQYF
CDR3 DNA: TGTGCCAGCAGCCCCTATGGTGGGGGTCGCCGGGGTGAGCAGTACTTC
clone size: -
J gene: TRBJ2-7
D gene: -
V gene: TRBV25-1

CDR3 protein: CASSPLLVGTGNTEAFF
CDR3 DNA: TGTGCCAGCTCACCACTGTTAGTGGGTACGGGGAACACTGAAGCTTTCTTT
clone size: -
J gene: TRBJ1-1
D gene: -
V gene: TRBV18

CDR3 protein: CASSLFASGRAWTGELFF
CDR3 DNA: TGCGCCAGCAGCTTGTTCGCTAGCGGGAGGGCTTGGACCGGGGAGCTGTTTTTT
clone size: -
J gene: TRBJ2-2
D gene: TRBD2
V gene: TRBV5-1

CDR3 protein: CASSLVGTRGYGYTF
CDR3 DNA: TGTGCCAGCAGCTTAGTGGGGACACGGGGCTATGGCTACACCTTC
clone size: -
J gene: TRBJ1-2
D gene: -
V gene: TRBV7-9

CDR3 protein: CASSLATGEQFF
CDR3 DNA: TGTGCCAGCAGCTTAGCTACGGGCGAGCAGTTCTTC
clone size: few
J gene: TRBJ2-1
D gene: -
V gene: TRBV7-9

CDR3 protein: CASSLVPGLEHYEQYF
CDR3 DNA: TGTGCCAGCAGCTTAGTTCCGGGACTAGAGCACTACGAGCAGTACTTC
clone size: -
J gene: TRBJ2-7
D gene: TRBD2
V gene: TRBV7-2